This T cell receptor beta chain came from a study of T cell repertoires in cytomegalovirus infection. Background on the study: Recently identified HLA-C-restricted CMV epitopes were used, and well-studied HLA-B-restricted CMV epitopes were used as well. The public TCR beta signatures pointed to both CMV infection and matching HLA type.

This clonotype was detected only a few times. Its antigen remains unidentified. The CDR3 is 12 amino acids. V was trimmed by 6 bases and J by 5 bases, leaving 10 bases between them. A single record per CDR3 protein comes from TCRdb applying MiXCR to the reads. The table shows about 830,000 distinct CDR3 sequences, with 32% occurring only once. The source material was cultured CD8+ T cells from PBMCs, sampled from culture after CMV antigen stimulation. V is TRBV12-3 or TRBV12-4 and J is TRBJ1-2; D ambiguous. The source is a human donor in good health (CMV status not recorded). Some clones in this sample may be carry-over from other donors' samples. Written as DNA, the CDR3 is TGTGCCAGCAGCCGAAAAGCTTATGGCTACACCTTC. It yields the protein CASSRKAYGYTF.